A selection of T cell receptor beta chains follows, all from one sample in a study of T cells in Graves' hyperthyroidism and ophthalmopathy. From the multiplex PCR reads, TCRdb called clonotypes with MiXCR, one entry per CDR3 protein. The data hold fewer than 450,000 distinct CDR3 sequences, with less than 20% observed a single time. The sample consisted of blood. The origin of the receptors is a man younger than 35 with Graves' ophthalmopathy. CDR3s include the opening cysteine and the closing phenylalanine or tryptophan. D genes are given only for firm matches. Some rows mark clone size as missing; the rest say once, few, many or name a class of expanded clone.

j_call d_call clone_size v_call cdr3_nt cdr3_aa
TRBJ2-7 - many TRBV2 TGTGCCATAGGGCAGGCAACCTACGAGCAGTACTTC CAIGQATYEQYF
TRBJ2-3 TRBD1 few TRBV5-6 TGTGCCAGCAGCTTGGTGGGGACAGGGGGCGATACGCAGTATTTT CASSLVGTGGDTQYF
TRBJ1-1 TRBD1 - TRBV27 TGTGCCAGCAGTTTATTAACAGGGGGACTGAGCACTGAAGCTTTCTTT CASSLLTGGLSTEAFF
TRBJ2-1 - few TRBV19 TGTGCCAGTAGTGTCTCTCCCCCGGGACAACAGTGGGATGAGCAGTTCTTC CASSVSPPGQQWDEQFF
TRBJ2-3 TRBD1 many TRBV20-1 TGCAGTGCTAGAGCTTCCGGGGCAGGGGGAGCAGATACGCAGTATTTT CSARASGAGGADTQYF
TRBJ1-5 TRBD1 many TRBV19 TGTGCCAGTCTGGACAGGGGGAACCTTCAGCCCCAGCATTTT CASLDRGNLQPQHF
TRBJ2-2 - - TRBV9 TGTGCCAGCAGCGAGGACCCGACAGCTTTAAACACCGGGGAGCTGTTTTTT CASSEDPTALNTGELFF
TRBJ1-2 - many TRBV5-1 TGCGCCAGCAGCTTGGGGACGGCGGCGCGGGGCTACACCTTC CASSLGTAARGYTF
TRBJ1-4 - few TRBV12-5 TGTGCTAGTGGCCCGCCGGGACTCCCTGAAAAACTGTTTTTT CASGPPGLPEKLFF
TRBJ2-3 TRBD2 - TRBV7-7 TGTGCCAGCAGCCTATCGACTAGCGGGGGGGCGGATACGCAGTATTTT CASSLSTSGGADTQYF
TRBJ1-6 - few TRBV27 TGTGCCAGCAGTTTATCTCAGGGAATAGAACGATCACCCCTCCACTTT CASSLSQGIERSPLHF
TRBJ2-3 TRBD2 many TRBV20-1 TGCAGTGCTGACCGGGGGGTCACAGATACGCAGTATTTT CSADRGVTDTQYF
TRBJ1-1 - - TRBV28 TGTGCCAGCAGTCCACCAGGAGAGGGAACTGAAGCTTTCTTT CASSPPGEGTEAFF
TRBJ2-3 - many TRBV28 TGTGCCAGCAGTTTTGGCGTCCGACCTATCACAGATACGCAGTATTTT CASSFGVRPITDTQYF
TRBJ1-2 TRBD1 - TRBV24-1 TGTGCCACCAGTGATTATGGGGCACAGGGGGAGGTAGGCTACACCTTC CATSDYGAQGEVGYTF
TRBJ2-2 - - TRBV10-3 TGTGCCATCAGTCGGGCCACATCGGAGCTGTTTTTT CAISRATSELFF
TRBJ2-7 - many TRBV3-1 TGTGCCAGCAGCCAAGGTAACCAGCAGTACTTC CASSQGNQQYF
TRBJ2-3 - many TRBV20-1 TGCAGTGCTAGAGACATTGCGGGACACATCACAGATACGCAGTATTTT CSARDIAGHITDTQYF
TRBJ2-1 - many TRBV7-3 TGTGCCAGCAGCTTAATGGGGCCAGGTCTTTTCAATGAGCAGTTCTTC CASSLMGPGLFNEQFF
TRBJ1-1 - few TRBV6-1 TGTGCCAGCACGGACACTGAAGCTTCCTTT CASTDTEASF
TRBJ1-6 - many TRBV11-3 TGTGCCAGCAGCTTGCCGTGGGATGGGGATTCACCCCTCCACTTT CASSLPWDGDSPLHF
TRBJ2-2 - few TRBV11-3 TGTGCCAGCAGCTCGAGGGGCCCGAACACCGGGGAGCTGTTTTTT CASSSRGPNTGELFF
TRBJ2-7 - many TRBV20-1 TGCAGTGCTAGAGAGGCAGATACCTACGAGCAGTACTTC CSAREADTYEQYF
TRBJ1-2 - many TRBV6-5 TGTGCCAGCAGTTACTCGGTCGGGGGGGGCTATGGCTACACCTTC CASSYSVGGGYGYTF
TRBJ2-3 TRBD1 many TRBV5-1 TGCGCCAGCAGCTCCCGGGACAGGGGGCAGCGGAGAGATACGCAGTATTTT CASSSRDRGQRRDTQYF
TRBJ2-5 - - TRBV10-3 TGTGCCATCGGAAATACCGAGACCCAGTACTTC CAIGNTETQYF